The sequence of this T cell receptor beta chain was determined in a study of cytotoxic CD8 clonotypes in ibrutinib-treated CLL. Across the study: Outcomes included roughly 24 partial and 2 complete responses; after median roughly 65 months, roughly 14 stayed remitted and 12 progressed.

Using immunoSEQ multiplex PCR, the repertoire was profiled, and TCRdb retains in-frame clones only, with some absent. The sample has 85,000 or so clones, around 79% seen once. Germline V lookup: CDR1 SGDLS, CDR2 YYNGEE. The CDR3 spans 16 residues. V dropped 4 bases and J dropped 3; count of bases not matched to a gene: 6. The receptor was derived from a human donor with chronic lymphocytic leukemia. This specimen consisted of PBMCs, obtained after 12 months of ibrutinib treatment. The chain joins TRBV9 to TRBJ2-3, with 12 bases aligning to TRBD2. The CDR3 sequence: CASSTGLAGLTDTQYF. The CDR3 nucleotides are TGTGCCAGCAGCACCGGACTAGCGGGATTGACAGATACGCAGTATTTT. Based on the CDR3 plus reference TRBV9 and TRBJ2-3, the full variable domain is DSGVTQTPKHLITATGQRVTLRCSPRSGDLSVYWYQQSLDQGLQFLIQYYNGEERAKGNILERFSAQQFPDLHSELNLSSLELGDSALYFCASSTGLAGLTDTQYFGPGTRLTVL.